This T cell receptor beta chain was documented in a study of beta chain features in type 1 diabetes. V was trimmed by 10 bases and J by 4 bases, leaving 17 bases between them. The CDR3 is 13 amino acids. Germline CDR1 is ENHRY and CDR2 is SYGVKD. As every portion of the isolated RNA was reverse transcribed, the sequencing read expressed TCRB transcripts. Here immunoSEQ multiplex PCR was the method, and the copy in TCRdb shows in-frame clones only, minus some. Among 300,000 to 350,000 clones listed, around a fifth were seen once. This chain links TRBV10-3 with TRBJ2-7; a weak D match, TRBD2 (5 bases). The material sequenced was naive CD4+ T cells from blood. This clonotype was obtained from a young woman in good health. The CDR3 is CASLFPGGYEQYF. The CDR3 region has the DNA TGTGCCAGTCTGTTCCCCGGAGGTTACGAGCAGTACTTC.